Following are 30 T cell receptor beta chains from one sample sequenced in a study of cytomegalovirus exposure and HLA in healthy donors. The PCR ran on 60 Vbeta and 13 Jbeta primers. Assay used: immunoSEQ multiplex PCR; TCRdb lists only in-frame clones, some missing. The sample yields about 200,000 clones, of which the top ten take up around 1.1%. Material: PBMCs. These receptors all come from a girl aged 2 to 9 in good health and CMV-seropositive.

CDR3 residues: CASSGRVSGTEAFF. The CDR3 region has the DNA TGTGCCAGCAGCGGTCGGGTCTCGGGGACTGAAGCTTTCTTT. The chain carries TRBV28 and TRBJ1-1; D remains unclear. CDR3 length: 14 residues. Per the germline V gene, CDR1 is MDHEN and CDR2 is SYDVKM. Trimming pared 6 bases from V and 5 bases from J, leaving 16 bases between.

This sequence joins TRBV5-1 and TRBJ1-3; D gene ambiguous. The V gene lost 4 bases and the J gene lost 0 bases, with 14 bases spanning the gap. The CDR3 extends over 16 amino acids. Germline-derived CDR1 and CDR2 are SGHRS and YFSETQ. The CDR3 protein is CASSPTGSASGNTIYF. The CDR3 nucleotides read TGCGCCAGCAGCCCCACGGGGTCAGCCTCTGGAAACACCATATATTTT. The entire variable domain, with the rest obtained from reference TRBV5-1 and TRBJ1-3, is as follows: KAGVTQTPRYLIKTRGQQVTLSCSPISGHRSVSWYQQTPGQGLQFLFEYFSETQRNKGNFPGRFSGRQFSNSRSEMNVSTLELGDSALYLCASSPTGSASGNTIYFGEGSWLTVV.

The chain carries TRBV7-6 and TRBJ2-7; D perhaps matches TRBD2 (5 bases). The V gene's germline CDR1 is SGHVS and CDR2 FNYEAQ. Trimming left V 5 bases short and J 0 bases short, with 11 bases between. The CDR3 runs to 14 residues. The CDR3 loop is CASSAGLTSYEQYF. The CDR3 region has the DNA TGTGCCAGCAGCGCCGGACTGACCTCCTACGAGCAGTACTTC. The full variable domain, with the rest looked up from reference TRBV7-6 and TRBJ2-7, is GAGVSQSPRYKVTKRGQDVALRCDPISGHVSLYWYRQALGQGPEFLTYFNYEAQQDKSGLPNDRFSAERPEGSISTLTIQRTEQRDSAMYRCASSAGLTSYEQYFGPGTRLTVT.

The chain recombines TRBV19 with TRBJ2-1, with a possible D match to TRBD2 (6 bases). Germline loops: CDR1 LNHDA, CDR2 SQIVND (reference sequence). The CDR3 covers 13 residues. The V and J ends lost 9 bases and 0 bases respectively, with 9 bases between them. The CDR3, as DNA: TGTGCCAGCGGGAGAGTCTCCTACAATGAGCAGTTCTTC. Translation gives CASGRVSYNEQFF.

V usage is TRBV2 and J usage is TRBJ2-2, with D perhaps TRBD2 (5 bases). Germline-derived CDR1 and CDR2 are SNHLY and FYNNEI. The V end was cut by 6 bases, the J end by 4 bases, with 18 bases between. There are 16 residues in the CDR3. DNA of the CDR3: TGTGCCAGCAGCGGGAAAAAGGGTGGAAGCACCGGGGAGCTGTTTTTT. It encodes CASSGKKGGSTGELFF.

The rearrangement joins TRBV2 to TRBJ2-3; 11 bases map to TRBD2. J lost 5 bases, V lost 8 bases, and 6 bases had no gene match. Germline CDR1 and CDR2: SNHLY and FYNNEI. The CDR3 runs to 14 residues. CDR3: CASGGLAAVDTQYF. CDR3 DNA: TGTGCCAGCGGGGGACTAGCGGCTGTAGATACGCAGTATTTT.

This chain joins TRBV28 and TRBJ2-1; D may be TRBD1 (6 bases). This CDR3 has 15 amino acids. The V gene's germline CDR1 is MDHEN and CDR2 SYDVKM. V lost 2 bases, J lost 2 bases, and 10 bases lay in between. DNA for the CDR3: TGTGCCAGCAGTTTAATCCGGGACACCTACAATGAGCAGTTCTTC. This codes for CASSLIRDTYNEQFF. The whole variable domain, remainder taken from reference TRBV28 and TRBJ2-1, is DVKVTQSSRYLVKRTGEKVFLECVQDMDHENMFWYRQDPGLGLRLIYFSYDVKMKEKGDIPEGYSVSREKKERFSLILESASTNQTSMYLCASSLIRDTYNEQFFGPGTRLTVL.

The gene calls are TRBV5-1 and TRBJ2-3; 9 nucleotides agree with TRBD1. The CDR3 covers 17 residues. CDR1 is SGHRS and CDR2 is YFSETQ in the germline V gene. Unmatched junction bases numbered 14, after V lost 4 bases and J lost 5 bases. The CDR3 nucleotides are TGCGCCAGCAGCGAATATGTTACAGGGGGCAAGGAAGATACGCAGTATTTT. Translation gives CASSEYVTGGKEDTQYF.

This sequence joins TRBV28 and TRBJ1-2; D uncertain. Looked up from germline, CDR1 is MDHEN and CDR2 is SYDVKM. The CDR3 consists of 14 residues. Trimming took off 8 bases at V and 0 bases at J, with 13 bases between the two ends. The CDR3 bases are TGTGCCAGCCTCACAACCCAAGCTAACTATGGCTACACCTTC. Protein: CASLTTQANYGYTF.

As concerns this clone: At the DNA level, this CDR3 is encoded by other sequences in the same sample as well. The V call is TRBV7-2, the J call TRBJ1-5; D unresolved. There are 13 residues in the CDR3. V was pared by 2 bases and J by 2 bases, with 4 bases between. Germline V gene lookup returns CDR1 SGHTA and CDR2 FQGNSA. CDR3 protein: CASSLRGNQPQHF. The CDR3, as DNA: TGTGCCAGCAGCTTACGCGGCAATCAGCCCCAGCATTTT. The whole variable domain, remainder taken from reference TRBV7-2 and TRBJ1-5, is GAGVSQSPSNKVTEKGKDVELRCDPISGHTALYWYRQSLGQGLEFLIYFQGNSAPDKSGLPSDRFSAERTGGSVSTLTIQRTQQEDSAVYLCASSLRGNQPQHFGDGTRLSIL.

V and J are TRBV19 and TRBJ1-2, with no clear D. This CDR3 comprises 13 residues. Per the germline V gene, CDR1 is LNHDA and CDR2 is SQIVND (reference sequence). Between the trimmed V and J ends, which lost 5 bases and 0 bases, there was a span of 7 bases. In DNA form, the CDR3 reads TGTGCCAGTAGTCAAGTAGCTAACTATGGCTACACCTTC. Amino acids: CASSQVANYGYTF.

The chain carries TRBV18 and TRBJ1-2; a possible D gene is TRBD1 (5 bases). Trimming pared 4 bases from V and 3 bases from J, leaving 15 bases between. The germline V gene encodes CDR1 KGHSH and CDR2 LQKENI. The CDR3 is 15 residues long. The DNA of the CDR3 is TGTGCCAGCTCACGCTCCGCCCAGGGTGACTATGGCTACACCTTC. Translation gives CASSRSAQGDYGYTF.

The chain combines TRBV28 with TRBJ2-7, with D unclear. Germline lookup yields CDR1 MDHEN and CDR2 SYDVKM. The V end was cut by 2 bases, the J end by 0 bases, with 8 bases between. The CDR3 is 14 residues long. CDR3 DNA: TGTGCCAGCAGTTTAGAGCCCTCCTCCTACGAGCAGTACTTC. Protein sequence: CASSLEPSSYEQYF.

The chain carries TRBV28 and TRBJ1-3; D possibly corresponds to TRBD1 (6 bases). The CDR3 runs 14 residues. Germline lookup yields CDR1 MDHEN and CDR2 SYDVKM. V was trimmed by 3 bases and J by 8 bases, leaving 14 bases between them. CDR3 amino acids: CASSFEGGRYTIYF. The DNA for the CDR3 is TGTGCCAGCAGTTTCGAGGGGGGGCGCTACACCATATATTTT.

This chain joins TRBV4-2 and TRBJ2-3, with D possibly being TRBD2 (5 bases). Deletions cut 1 base from V and 0 bases from J, with 11 bases between. The CDR3 has 16 amino acids. In germline, CDR1 is LGHNA, CDR2 YNFKEQ. The CDR3 protein is CASSQGSAGSTDTQYF. The CDR3 nucleotides read TGTGCCAGCAGCCAAGGTTCTGCGGGCAGCACAGATACGCAGTATTTT.

The genes are TRBV29-1 and TRBJ1-2; tentatively, D is TRBD1 (6 bases). V lost 4 bases and J lost 5, with 11 bases in between. Germline assignment: CDR1 SQVTM and CDR2 ANQGSEA. This CDR3 is built from 12 residues. The CDR3 loop reads CSVATQGYGYTF. The CDR3 DNA follows: TGCAGCGTTGCCACCCAGGGGTATGGCTACACCTTC.

The chain joins TRBV28 to TRBJ1-1; no reliable D call. The ends were cut back, 7 bases at V and 0 bases at J, with 12 bases in the middle. Germline V gene data show CDR1 as MDHEN and CDR2 as SYDVKM. The CDR3 has 14 residues. CDR3 DNA sequence: TGTGCCAGCAAGGGAGGCCTCATGAACACTGAAGCTTTCTTT. Amino acids: CASKGGLMNTEAFF.

The V and J genes are TRBV6-6 and TRBJ1-3; D call uncertain. Germline V lookup: CDR1 MNHNY, CDR2 SVGAGI (reference sequence). V lost 0 bases and J lost 4, with 7 bases in between. The CDR3 runs 14 residues. CDR3: CASSYSVVGNTIYF. The CDR3, as DNA: TGTGCCAGCAGTTACTCTGTAGTAGGAAACACCATATATTTT.

Turning to this clone: No conserved phenylalanine or tryptophan is present at the end of the CDR3, so a read error is the likely explanation. The DNA of the CDR3 is TGTGCCAGCAGTGAAATAGGGGGAAACTATGGCTACACCTCC. The encoded protein is CASSEIGGNYGYTS. The chain joins TRBV6-1 to TRBJ1-2; the D gene is possibly TRBD1 (6 bases). The germline CDR1 and CDR2 sequences are MNHNS and SASEGT. V lost 2 bases and J lost 2, with 9 bases in between. The CDR3 has 14 residues.

This chain connects TRBV1 to TRBJ2-3; the listed D gene, TRBD2, was not tested against the DNA. TRBV1 is tagged as a pseudogene. The CDR3 contains 17 residues. CDR3: CTSSQRRGSSLTDTQYF. The CDR3 DNA follows: TGCACCAGCAGCCAACGACGCGGGAGCAGTCTCACAGATACGCAGTATTTT.

The chain uses TRBV2 and TRBJ1-1; the D gene is possibly TRBD1 (6 bases). V dropped 10 bases and J dropped 3 bases, with 18 bases sitting between them. Germline V gene data show CDR1 as SNHLY and CDR2 as FYNNEI. This CDR3 has 14 residues. CDR3 DNA: TGTGCCACCGCCCGGGCAGGGGATCACACTGAAGCTTTCTTT. As protein: CATARAGDHTEAFF.

The CDR3: CASSDQDRGQQFF. DNA of the CDR3: TGCGCCAGCAGTGACCAGGACAGGGGACAGCAGTTCTTC. The chain recombines TRBV10-1 with TRBJ2-1; 9 nucleotides align to TRBD1. The length of the CDR3 is 13 residues. The ends lost 3 bases at V and 11 bases at J; junction bases unmatched: 5. Germline CDR1 WNHNN, CDR2 SYGVQD (reference sequence).

The V gene is TRBV25-1, the J gene TRBJ1-2, with D maybe TRBD1 (6 bases). Germline CDR1 reads MGHDK; CDR2 reads SYGVNS. The length of the CDR3 is 16 residues. V was trimmed by 1 base and J by 8 bases, leaving 20 bases between them. CDR3 in amino acids: CASSESGPGQLQGYTF. DNA for the CDR3: TGTGCCAGCAGTGAATCGGGACCAGGACAGCTACAAGGCTACACCTTC.

The chain uses TRBV27 and TRBJ1-2; TRBD1 matches 12 bases. CDR1 is MNHEY, CDR2 SMNVEV, per germline (reference sequence). The trim removed 4 bases at V and 6 bases at J, leaving 9 bases unmatched. CDR3 size: 16 residues. The CDR3 sequence: CASSSLRDRGRDGYTF. The CDR3 nucleotides read TGTGCCAGCAGTTCACTCCGGGACAGGGGGCGCGATGGCTACACCTTC.

The rearrangement uses TRBV6-5 and TRBJ2-5; TRBD2 matches 12 bases. The end of the DNA is better explained by TRBJ2-7, so the J call may be wrong. CDR1 is MNHEY and CDR2 is SVGAGI in the germline V gene. CDR3 length equals 14 residues. The CDR3 reads CASSSLAGGNEQYF. CDR3 sequence (DNA): TGTGCCAGCAGTTCGCTAGCGGGAGGGAACGAGCAGTACTTC.

V and J are TRBV29-1 and TRBJ2-3, with TRBD2 matching over 12 bases. Germline V gives CDR1 SQVTM, CDR2 ANQGSEA. Trimming cost V 5 bases and J 3 bases; bases outside gene matches: 6. This CDR3 has 15 amino acids. CDR3 sequence reads: CSVTLAGGHTDTQYF. Here the CDR3 DNA reads TGCAGCGTTACACTAGCGGGAGGCCATACAGATACGCAGTATTTT.

The V gene is TRBV6-1, the J gene TRBJ1-1; D might be TRBD1 (6 bases). Germline assignment: CDR1 MNHNS and CDR2 SASEGT. V lost 6 bases and J lost 1, with 12 bases in between. CDR3 length equals 14 residues. The CDR3 DNA sequence: TGTGCCAGCAGCCCCGGGACAACGAACACTGAAGCTTTCTTT. It is translated as CASSPGTTNTEAFF.

In nucleotides, the CDR3 is TGTGCCACCACCGTCGAGGTTAACAATGAGCAGTTCTTC. It is translated as CATTVEVNNEQFF. The rearrangement links TRBV7-9 to TRBJ2-1; no firm D call. There are 13 residues in the CDR3. The germline CDR1 and CDR2 sequences are SEHNR and FQNEAQ (reference sequence). Trimming left V 10 bases short and J 5 bases short, with 15 bases between.

The CDR3 is CASSILAGVSNEQFF. The CDR3 DNA reads as TGTGCCAGCAGTATACTAGCGGGAGTCTCAAATGAGCAGTTCTTC. The genes are TRBV27 and TRBJ2-1; 11 nucleotides agree with TRBD2. Trimming removed 5 bases from V and 7 bases from J; junction bases left unmatched: 7. The CDR3 runs to 15 residues. Germline V gene lookup returns CDR1 MNHEY and CDR2 SMNVEV (reference sequence).

The gene calls are TRBV6-1 and TRBJ2-3; 9 bases map to TRBD2. The CDR3 has 15 amino acids. J gave up 2 bases and V 8 bases, and 8 bases lay outside the gene matches. Germline CDR1 MNHNS, CDR2 SASEGT. The CDR3 sequence: CASGSGTSFTDTQYF. DNA of the CDR3: TGTGCCAGCGGAAGCGGGACTAGCTTCACAGATACGCAGTATTTT.